This T cell receptor (beta chain) was documented in a study of blood T cell repertoires in COVID-19. The authors' processing: Cell counts per sample came from amplifying reference gene primers. Clones were sequenced by immunoSEQ multiplex PCR, and TCRdb holds only the in-frame ones, with some missing. V, J and clone size reflect that table, while D and trimming were determined from the DNA. Of 250,000 to 300,000 clones in the sample, 70% to 90% are singletons; the top ten hold 4.5% to 6%. CDR3 length equals 15 residues. The germline V and J ends were trimmed by 1 base and 5 bases, with 14 bases remaining between them. Germline CDR1 reads SGHVS; CDR2 reads FNYEAQ.

This TCR came from a man aged 50-60 years with active or convalescent COVID-19. V and J are TRBV7-6 and TRBJ2-5, with D perhaps matching TRBD2 (7 bases). Sequences were obtained from peripheral blood. In DNA, the CDR3 is TGTGCCAGCAGCTTAGGGTGGCGCGGGGGCGAGACCCAGTACTTC. Translation: CASSLGWRGGETQYF.